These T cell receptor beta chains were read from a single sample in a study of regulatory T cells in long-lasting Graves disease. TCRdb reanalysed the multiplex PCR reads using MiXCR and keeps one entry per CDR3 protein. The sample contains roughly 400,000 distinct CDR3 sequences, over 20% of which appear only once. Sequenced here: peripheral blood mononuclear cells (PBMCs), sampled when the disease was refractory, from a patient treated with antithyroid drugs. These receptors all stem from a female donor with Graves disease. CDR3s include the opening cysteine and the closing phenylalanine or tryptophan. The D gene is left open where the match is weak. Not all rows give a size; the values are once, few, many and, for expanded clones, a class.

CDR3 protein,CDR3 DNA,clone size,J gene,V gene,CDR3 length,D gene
CASRRGHEQYF,TGTGCCAGCAGAAGGGGGCACGAGCAGTACTTC,many,TRBJ2-7,TRBV28,11,TRBD1
CASSQWGRTSQETQYF,TGTGCCAGCAGCCAATGGGGCAGGACCTCTCAAGAGACCCAGTACTTC,many,TRBJ2-5,TRBV16,16,-
CASSVAFTEDRGGTGELFF,TGTGCCAGCAGCGTAGCCTTTACCGAGGACAGGGGAGGTACCGGGGAGCTGTTTTTT,few,TRBJ2-2,TRBV9,19,TRBD1
CASSLGINRAGNTEAFF,TGCGCCAGCAGCTTGGGCATTAACAGGGCTGGTAACACTGAAGCTTTCTTT,-,TRBJ1-1,TRBV5-1,17,-
CASSLSTRYYEQYF,TGTGCCAGCAGTTTATCGACCCGATACTACGAGCAGTACTTC,few,TRBJ2-7,TRBV27,14,-
CASSLFSSGENTGELFF,TGTGCCAGCAGCCTTTTCAGTAGCGGAGAAAACACCGGGGAGCTGTTTTTT,-,TRBJ2-2,TRBV11-3,17,-
CATSKGVSSYEQYF,TGTGCCACCAGCAAAGGGGTGAGCTCCTACGAGCAGTACTTC,few,TRBJ2-7,TRBV15,14,-
CASSSTSGSRNEQFF,TGTGCCAGCAGCTCCACTAGCGGCTCTAGGAATGAGCAGTTCTTC,-,TRBJ2-1,TRBV7-8,15,TRBD2
CASRAQGPSNEKLFF,TGTGCCAGCAGAGCGCAGGGACCGTCTAATGAAAAACTGTTTTTT,few,TRBJ1-4,TRBV5-5,15,-
CASSEAAYPGTRNNEQFF,TGTGCCAGCAGTGAAGCGGCATACCCCGGGACGAGGAACAATGAGCAGTTCTTC,-,TRBJ2-1,TRBV6-1,18,-
CASSLEGQAIETQYF,TGTGCCAGCAGTTTAGAGGGACAGGCCATAGAGACCCAGTACTTC,many,TRBJ2-5,TRBV27,15,TRBD1
CASSRQGAGETQYF,TGTGCCAGCAGCAGACAGGGGGCTGGCGAGACCCAGTACTTC,many,TRBJ2-5,TRBV11-2,14,TRBD1
CASSLGTAQPQHF,TGTGCCAGCTCGCTCGGGACAGCCCAGCCCCAGCATTTT,-,TRBJ1-5,TRBV18,13,TRBD1
CASSLEGSGRKYF,TGTGCCAGCAGCTTAGAGGGTAGCGGGAGAAAGTACTTC,many,TRBJ2-5,TRBV11-2,13,TRBD2
CASSWTTGVYEQYF,TGCGCCAGCAGCTGGACTACAGGGGTCTACGAGCAGTACTTC,many,TRBJ2-7,TRBV5-1,14,-
CASSSIEGTGLNTEAFF,TGTGCCAGCAGTTCCATCGAGGGGACGGGGCTGAACACTGAAGCTTTCTTT,many,TRBJ1-1,TRBV28,17,-
CASSQAGQVSYEQYF,TGCGCCAGCAGCCAAGCGGGACAGGTCTCCTACGAGCAGTACTTC,few,TRBJ2-7,TRBV4-1,15,TRBD1
CASSRGFRETQYF,TGTGCCAGCAGCAGGGGGTTTCGAGAGACCCAGTACTTC,many,TRBJ2-5,TRBV2,13,TRBD1
CASSSADRSHTEAFF,TGTGCCAGCAGTTCAGCGGACAGGTCTCACACTGAAGCTTTCTTT,many,TRBJ1-1,TRBV27,15,TRBD1
CSVRSGRTYEQYF,TGCAGCGTTCGGTCGGGACGGACCTACGAGCAGTACTTC,many,TRBJ2-7,TRBV29-1,13,-
CASNDPDTNTGELFF,TGTGCCAGTAACGACCCGGACACGAACACCGGGGAGCTGTTTTTT,-,TRBJ2-2,TRBV19,15,-
CASSGTREQYF,TGTGCCAGCAGCGGGACTAGAGAGCAGTACTTC,-,TRBJ2-7,TRBV3-1,11,TRBD2
CASSLPGNGYTF,TGTGCCAGCAGTTTACCAGGGAATGGCTACACCTTC,many,TRBJ1-2,TRBV28,12,-
CSANPGQGGAGYTF,TGCAGTGCTAACCCGGGACAGGGGGGAGCGGGCTACACCTTC,-,TRBJ1-2,TRBV20-1,14,TRBD1
CASSLSVNTGELFF,TGTGCCAGCAGTCTTTCAGTTAACACCGGGGAGCTGTTTTTT,few,TRBJ2-2,TRBV28,14,-
CSAREPGEANEQYF,TGCAGTGCTAGAGAACCAGGGGAGGCCAACGAGCAGTACTTC,few,TRBJ2-7,TRBV20-1,14,-
CASRQGTYEQYF,TGTGCCAGCCGGCAGGGGACCTACGAGCAGTACTTC,many,TRBJ2-7,TRBV28,12,-
CASSDPNTEAFF,TGTGCCAGCAGCGATCCAAACACTGAAGCTTTCTTT,many,TRBJ1-1,TRBV7-2,12,-
CASRYGGHETNTEAFF,TGTGCCAGCAGGTACGGAGGTCACGAGACGAACACTGAAGCTTTCTTT,few,TRBJ1-1,TRBV5-5,16,-
CASSQGIAGENEQYF,TGTGCCAGCAGCCAAGGAATAGCGGGAGAGAACGAGCAGTACTTC,-,TRBJ2-7,TRBV3-1,15,TRBD2
CSARAGGRYEQYF,TGCAGTGCTAGAGCAGGGGGCAGGTACGAGCAGTACTTC,-,TRBJ2-7,TRBV20-1,13,TRBD1
CSARATGSLNTEAFF,TGCAGTGCTAGAGCGACAGGGTCTTTGAACACTGAAGCTTTCTTT,few,TRBJ1-1,TRBV20-1,15,TRBD1
CSARSPAVSYEQYF,TGCAGTGCTAGATCCCCGGCGGTTTCCTACGAGCAGTACTTC,many,TRBJ2-7,TRBV20-1,14,-
CASSQEPGLADVSYEQYF,TGTGCCAGCAGCCAAGAGCCGGGACTAGCGGATGTCTCCTACGAGCAGTACTTC,few,TRBJ2-7,TRBV4-2,18,TRBD2
CAYRAQGARVDEKLFF,TGTGCCTACCGAGCCCAGGGGGCCAGGGTGGATGAAAAACTGTTTTTT,-,TRBJ1-4,TRBV30,16,TRBD1
CAISDPGTSGTYEQYF,TGTGCCATCAGTGACCCCGGGACTAGCGGAACCTACGAGCAGTACTTC,-,TRBJ2-7,TRBV10-3,16,TRBD2
CASSDRKGGSNQPQHF,TGTGCCAGCAGTGATCGAAAAGGTGGGAGCAATCAGCCCCAGCATTTT,-,TRBJ1-5,TRBV6-2/TRBV6-3,16,-
CASRPVVWAEAFF,TGTGCCAGCAGGCCGGTGGTTTGGGCTGAAGCTTTCTTT,many,TRBJ1-1,TRBV2,13,-
CATSDSGPGELFF,TGTGCCACCAGTGATTCGGGCCCCGGGGAGCTGTTTTTT,-,TRBJ2-2,TRBV24-1,13,-
CATSSYRDTEAFF,TGTGCCACCAGCAGCTACCGGGACACTGAAGCTTTCTTT,-,TRBJ1-1,TRBV15,13,-
CASSLAGGDTGELFF,TGTGCCAGCAGTTTGGCAGGGGGCGACACCGGGGAGCTGTTTTTT,many,TRBJ2-2,TRBV2,15,TRBD1
CASGDSLIAKNIQYF,TGTGCCAGCGGGGACAGTTTAATAGCCAAAAACATTCAGTACTTC,few,TRBJ2-4,TRBV5-5,15,TRBD1
CSARAAGRDTQYF,TGCAGTGCTAGAGCAGCGGGGCGAGATACGCAGTATTTT,few,TRBJ2-3,TRBV20-1,13,TRBD2
CASSPDRGSPLHF,TGTGCCAGCTCACCGGACAGGGGTTCACCCCTCCACTTT,many,TRBJ1-6,TRBV18,13,TRBD1
CASRPANTGELFF,TGTGCCAGCAGGCCCGCGAACACCGGGGAGCTGTTTTTT,many,TRBJ2-2,TRBV7-2,13,-
CASSIGHQAGTDTQYF,TGTGCCAGCAGCATCGGACACCAAGCTGGCACAGATACGCAGTATTTT,-,TRBJ2-3,TRBV11-2,16,-
CASSSDFQNTEAFF,TGTGCCAGCAGTTCGGACTTTCAGAACACTGAAGCTTTCTTT,many,TRBJ1-1,TRBV6-5,14,-
CASSLWSQSGELFF,TGTGCCAGCAGCCTGTGGTCCCAGAGCGGGGAGCTGTTTTTT,few,TRBJ2-2,TRBV2,14,-